This T cell receptor beta chain was captured by sequencing in a study of Graves' ophthalmopathy and Graves' hyperthyroidism. There are 16 residues in the CDR3. Trimming at V came to 5 bases and at J to 4 bases, leaving 12 bases not matched to a gene. Per the germline V gene, CDR1 is MNHNS and CDR2 is SASEGT. The authors amplified TCR beta CDR3 regions, and they did so from RNA transcripts for repertoire sequencing. A first-round RT-PCR used HTBI primers, followed by a second-round multiplex PCR. TCRdb reprocessed the multiplex PCR reads with MiXCR, giving one entry per CDR3 protein. The table has more than 550,000 distinct CDR3 sequences, about 38% seen once. Orbital computed tomography, together with clinical symptoms, serum thyroxine, TRAb and thyroid ultrasound, was used for diagnosis.

The chain has TRBV6-1 and TRBJ1-2; 8 nucleotides align to TRBD1. This clonotype was obtained from an adult man with Graves' ophthalmopathy. Material for sequencing was peripheral blood. The CDR3 bases are TGTGCCAGCAGTAGTCGAGGGGAAGGGACAGGCTATGGCTACACCTTC. It specifies CASSSRGEGTGYGYTF.